One sample yielded the 32 T cell receptor beta chains listed below, sequenced in a study of blood T cells in healthy people across ages. A sample-barcoded 5' primer and a J-beta primer mix were used in a second PCR of roughly 7 to 11 cycles. TCRdb analysed the 5' RACE reads with MiXCR anew, one entry per CDR3 protein. The sample holds about 680,000 distinct CDR3 sequences, more than 40% seen once. Source material: blood. The source of these receptors is a woman aged 55-69 years in good health.

The chain carries TRBV11-2 and TRBJ2-3; TRBD1 might be the D (6 bases). Deletions cut 5 bases from V and 5 bases from J, with 14 bases between. This CDR3 comprises 14 residues. The germline gives CDR1 SGHAT, CDR2 FQNNGV. The CDR3 protein is CASSVQGVIDTQYF. In DNA, the CDR3 is TGTGCCAGCAGCGTACAGGGAGTCATAGATACGCAGTATTTT.

This clonotype came up a few times. V gene TRBV6-6 combines with J gene TRBJ2-1; D could derive from TRBD1 or TRBD2 (5 bases each). The CDR3 is 14 amino acids. Looked up from germline, CDR1 is MNHNY and CDR2 is SVGAGI (reference sequence). The V and J ends lost 2 bases and 0 bases respectively, with 5 bases between them. The CDR3: CASSYGGSYNEQFF. CDR3 nucleotides: TGTGCCAGCAGTTACGGGGGCTCCTACAATGAGCAGTTCTTC.

The chain joins TRBV6-5 to TRBJ2-4; TRBD1 or TRBD2 may be the D gene (5 bases each). CDR1 is MNHEY and CDR2 is SVGAGI in the germline V gene. Trimming took 7 bases from V and 0 from J, leaving 13 bases between them. The CDR3 consists of 15 residues. The CDR3 sequence: CASKKEGRAKNIQYF. The CDR3 DNA sequence: TGTGCCAGCAAAAAAGAGGGGAGAGCCAAAAACATTCAGTACTTC.

This clonotype was counted once. The CDR3 loop reads CAVFAESNSYEQYF. The CDR3 nucleotides read TGTGCCGTCTTCGCGGAATCCAACTCCTACGAGCAGTACTTC. The rearrangement joins TRBV28 to TRBJ2-7; D unclear. V was pared by 11 bases and J by 0 bases, with 17 bases between. From germline, CDR1 is MDHEN and CDR2 SYDVKM. The CDR3 extends over 14 amino acids. Drawing the rest from reference TRBV28 and TRBJ2-7, the complete variable domain is DVKVTQSSRYLVKRTGEKVFLECVQDMDHENMFWYRQDPGLGLRLIYFSYDVKMKEKGDIPEGYSVSREKKERFSLILESASTNQTSMYLCAVFAESNSYEQYFGPGTRLTVT.

The rearrangement uses TRBV3-1 and TRBJ2-5, with D possibly being TRBD2 (5 bases). This CDR3 has 16 amino acids. Looked up from germline, CDR1 is LGHDT and CDR2 is YNNKEL (reference sequence). With 3 bases removed from V and 4 bases from J, the gap between germline ends came to 18 bases. The CDR3 region is CASSQSRDEEGETQYF. In nucleotides, the CDR3 is TGTGCCAGCAGCCAGAGCCGCGACGAAGAGGGAGAGACCCAGTACTTC.

The chain employs TRBV20-1 and TRBJ2-1; TRBD2 matches at 11 bases. V was pared by 6 bases and J by 7 bases, with 8 bases of the junction left unmatched. The CDR3 is 14 amino acids. The germline V gene has CDR1 DFQATT and CDR2 SNEGSKA (reference sequence). CDR3 sequence: CSAIAGGSPNEQFF. The CDR3 bases are TGCAGTGCAATAGCGGGAGGGTCCCCTAATGAGCAGTTCTTC.

The V call is TRBV30, the J call TRBJ2-7; TRBD1 matches 7 bases. CDR3 size: 11 residues. Losses at the gene ends were 5 bases for V and 3 bases for J; bases not matched to a gene: 1. Per the germline V gene, CDR1 is GTSNPN and CDR2 is SVGIG (reference sequence). The CDR3 DNA follows: TGTGCCTGGGACAGGGTCTACGAGCAGTACTTC. This encodes CAWDRVYEQYF.

The CDR3 region has the DNA TGCAGTGCTATCGGACAGGGAATGGATTCACCCCTCCACTTT. Encoded protein: CSAIGQGMDSPLHF. The chain is built from TRBV20-1 and TRBJ1-6, with 8 bases lining up with TRBD1. The CDR3 contains 14 residues. V lost 4 bases and J lost 8; bases outside the gene matches: 7. Germline-derived CDR1 and CDR2 are DFQATT and SNEGSKA (reference sequence).

The chain links TRBV20-1 to TRBJ2-3; D is possibly TRBD2 (5 bases). Looked up from germline, CDR1 is DFQATT and CDR2 is SNEGSKA (reference sequence). CDR3 length: 14 amino acids. Trimming stripped 2 bases from V and 4 bases from J, with 13 bases between. This CDR3 reads CSARTRVGADTQYF. CDR3 in DNA: TGCAGTGCTAGAACTCGTGTCGGGGCAGATACGCAGTATTTT.

This chain joins TRBV11-1 and TRBJ2-1; D is undetermined. This CDR3 spans 14 amino acids. V gave up 4 bases and J gave up 3 bases, with 10 bases separating them. Looked up from germline, CDR1 is SGHAT and CDR2 is FQDESV (reference sequence). The CDR3 nucleotides are TGTGCCAGCAGCTCGGGCCCCAACTACAATGAGCAGTTCTTC. It is translated as CASSSGPNYNEQFF.

A remark on this clonotype: One base away lies a much larger clone, so this may be a sequencing read error. The chain links TRBV12-3 or TRBV12-4 to TRBJ2-5; 8 bases align to TRBD1. Trimming removed 10 bases from V and 5 bases from J; junction bases left unmatched: 15. The CDR3 is made up of 15 amino acids. This CDR3 reads CANRTGTGPLETQYF. In nucleotides, the CDR3 is TGTGCCAACAGGACCGGGACAGGACCATTGGAGACCCAGTACTTC.

The V and J genes are TRBV20-1 and TRBJ1-1; 7 nucleotides match TRBD1. The germline V gene encodes CDR1 DFQATT and CDR2 SNEGSKA (reference sequence). The CDR3 is made up of 17 amino acids. V was pared by 3 bases and J by 5 bases, with 18 bases of the junction left unmatched. The DNA of the CDR3 is TGCAGTGCTAGGCGCCCACCGGGACAGAGCTTGGATACTGAAGCTTTCTTT. Translation: CSARRPPGQSLDTEAFF.

The rearrangement uses TRBV29-1 and TRBJ1-1, with a tentative D call TRBD1 (5 bases). V lost 5 bases and J lost 7, with 17 bases in between. There are 13 residues in the CDR3. The germline gives CDR1 SQVTM, CDR2 ANQGSEA. The CDR3 DNA reads as TGCAGCGTTAAACCGACAGTAAAGAGTGAAGCTTTCTTT. Amino acids: CSVKPTVKSEAFF.

Of note for this clonotype: A read error may explain this, as a much larger clone is one base away. This chain links TRBV7-4 with TRBJ2-1; D unclear. The CDR3 is 13 residues long. The V gene's germline CDR1 is SGHVT and CDR2 SQSDAQ. V was trimmed by 6 bases and J by 10 bases, leaving 16 bases between them. CDR3: CASSPRRTYEQFF. CDR3 DNA sequence: TGTGCCAGCAGTCCCAGGCGAACCTACGAGCAGTTCTTC. Using reference TRBV7-4 and TRBJ2-1 for the parts outside the CDR3, the full variable domain is GAGVSQSPRYKVAKRGRDVALRCDSISGHVTLYWYRQTLGQGSEVLTYSQSDAQRDKSGRPSGRFSAERPERSVSTLKIQRTEQGDSAVYLCASSPRRTYEQFFGPGTRLTVL.

The chain couples TRBV10-3 to TRBJ2-1, with D perhaps given as TRBD1 or TRBD2 (6 bases each). Near its end, the DNA agrees better with TRBJ2-7, so the J call may be wrong. This CDR3 comprises 13 residues. The V gene's germline CDR1 is ENHRY and CDR2 SYGVKD. CDR3 in amino acids: CAISAGGHNEQYF. The CDR3 nucleotides read TGTGCCATCAGTGCTGGGGGGCACAATGAGCAGTACTTC.

The chain recombines TRBV28 with TRBJ2-1; 8 nucleotides align to TRBD2. The CDR3 is made up of 19 amino acids. The germline gives CDR1 MDHEN, CDR2 SYDVKM. V was clipped by 5 bases and J by 8 bases; unmatched bases: 23. The CDR3 DNA sequence: TGTGCCAGCAGTCCGATACAAATCTTTAGCGGGGTTAGTGAGGATGAGCAGTTCTTC. It is translated as CASSPIQIFSGVSEDEQFF.

This clonotype was observed once. The gene calls are TRBV5-1 and TRBJ2-5; D remains unclear. Trimming pared 6 bases from V and 0 bases from J, leaving 6 bases between. CDR3 length: 12 residues. Germline CDR1 SGHRS, CDR2 YFSETQ. This CDR3 reads CASTHNQETQYF. The CDR3 bases are TGCGCCAGCACCCACAACCAAGAGACCCAGTACTTC.

The chain has TRBV20-1 and TRBJ2-7, with a tentative D call TRBD1 (6 bases). Germline V gene sequence: CDR1 DFQATT, CDR2 SNEGSKA (reference sequence). The CDR3 consists of 14 residues. V lost 5 bases and J 3 bases, leaving 17 bases between the germline ends. The CDR3 reads CSAPRQDQNYEQYF. Here the CDR3 DNA reads TGCAGTGCTCCTCGACAGGACCAGAACTACGAGCAGTACTTC.

The V call is TRBV7-3, the J call TRBJ2-1; D unclear. The CDR3 loop spans 15 amino acids. Germline loops: CDR1 SGHTA, CDR2 FQGTGA. The V end lost 5 bases, the J end lost 3 bases, and 14 bases lay between the germline ends. CDR3 bases: TGTGCCAGCAGCCGGTTGAGGCGATACTACAATGAGCAGTTCTTC. It translates to CASSRLRRYYNEQFF.

The CDR3, as DNA: TGTGCCAGCAGTCTGGGACAGAGCTCCTACGAGCAGTTCTTC. Translating it yields CASSLGQSSYEQFF. This chain uses TRBV28 with TRBJ2-1; 7 bases fit TRBD1. Germline V lookup: CDR1 MDHEN, CDR2 SYDVKM. J was trimmed by 10 bases and V by 5 bases; bases with no gene match: 11. The CDR3 spans 14 residues. Complete variable domain (other parts from reference TRBV28 and TRBJ2-1): DVKVTQSSRYLVKRTGEKVFLECVQDMDHENMFWYRQDPGLGLRLIYFSYDVKMKEKGDIPEGYSVSREKKERFSLILESASTNQTSMYLCASSLGQSSYEQFFGPGTRLTVL.

The chain combines TRBV15 with TRBJ2-1; TRBD2 matches at 8 bases. The germline V gene encodes CDR1 LNHNV and CDR2 YYDKDF (reference sequence). The CDR3 has 14 residues. J lost 6 bases, V lost 7 bases, and 8 bases had no gene match. The CDR3 reads CATTLSGGSNEQFF. The CDR3 DNA sequence: TGTGCCACCACCCTAAGCGGGGGATCCAATGAGCAGTTCTTC.

This clonotype was counted between two and nine times. This chain joins TRBV10-3 and TRBJ2-3; D uncertain. This CDR3 contains 16 residues. Germline loops: CDR1 ENHRY, CDR2 SYGVKD. Trimming cost V 2 bases and J 4 bases, with 16 bases left between them. The CDR3 DNA follows: TGTGCCATCAGTGAGCCCCGACTCCGAGAGGCAGATACGCAGTATTTT. Its protein is CAISEPRLREADTQYF.

Worth noting for this clonotype: No conserved phenylalanine or tryptophan ends this CDR3, so it is likely a read error. The chain couples TRBV11-2 to TRBJ2-7; 11 bases match TRBD2. Germline V gene data show CDR1 as SGHAT and CDR2 as FQNNGV. CDR3 length equals 16 residues. Germline trimming cut 5 bases from V and 7 bases from J; bases unmatched to any gene: 13. The CDR3 region is CASSPGITSGSNEQYL. The CDR3 DNA follows: TGTGCCAGCAGCCCAGGGATTACTAGCGGGAGCAATGAGCAGTACTTA.

This clonotype is a singleton in its sample. The chain has TRBV15 and TRBJ2-2; 13 nucleotides match TRBD2. V was pared by 5 bases and J by 7 bases, with 7 bases of the junction left unmatched. The CDR3 has 16 residues. CDR1 is LNHNV, CDR2 YYDKDF, per germline (reference sequence). The CDR3, as DNA: TGTGCCACCAGCTCACGGACTAGCGGGAGAATCGGGGAGCTGTTTTTT. This encodes CATSSRTSGRIGELFF. The full variable domain, rest sourced from reference TRBV15 and TRBJ2-2, is DAMVIQNPRYQVTQFGKPVTLSCSQTLNHNVMYWYQQKSSQAPKLLFHYYDKDFNNEADTPDNFQSRRPNTSFCFLDIRSPGLGDTAMYLCATSSRTSGRIGELFFGEGSRLTVL.

This clonotype appeared a few times. V gene TRBV28 combines with J gene TRBJ2-5; D unclear. The J call is doubtful: the DNA matches TRBJ2-7 better. Germline loops: CDR1 MDHEN, CDR2 SYDVKM. The CDR3 sequence is 16 residues long. CDR3 sequence reads: CASSLRAFRLFYEQYF. The DNA of the CDR3 is TGTGCCAGCAGTTTAAGGGCCTTCCGGCTATTCTACGAGCAGTACTTC.

This chain joins TRBV4-3 and TRBJ1-5, with unresolved D. Trimming removed 0 bases from V and 6 bases from J, with 9 bases in between. The CDR3 extends over 14 amino acids. The germline V gene has CDR1 LGHNA and CDR2 YSLEER. For the CDR3, the DNA is TGCGCCAGCAGCCAAGATCTGGGCAGTCAGCCCCAGCATTTT. Protein product: CASSQDLGSQPQHF.

J is TRBJ2-1 and V is TRBV7-9; D is possibly TRBD1 (5 bases). Germline V gene sequence: CDR1 SEHNR, CDR2 FQNEAQ (reference sequence). This CDR3 is 12 amino acids long. With 5 bases removed from V and 5 bases from J, the gap between germline ends came to 7 bases. The CDR3 here is CASSMDNNEQFF. The CDR3 DNA is TGTGCCAGCAGCATGGACAACAATGAGCAGTTCTTC.

The V and J genes are TRBV2 and TRBJ2-7; no clear D. This CDR3 has 12 amino acids. The germline CDR1 and CDR2 sequences are SNHLY and FYNNEI. V dropped 6 bases and J dropped 9 bases, with 15 bases sitting between them. CDR3 DNA sequence: TGTGCCAGCAGACAACGCGAGGTTCGGCAGTACTTC. It encodes CASRQREVRQYF.

The rearrangement links TRBV20-1 to TRBJ1-3; 9 bases fit TRBD1. The CDR3 loop spans 18 amino acids. The germline V gene has CDR1 DFQATT and CDR2 SNEGSKA (reference sequence). J was trimmed by 0 bases and V by 1 base; bases with no gene match: 10. The CDR3 loop is CSARVVGQGVGSGNTIYF. Here the CDR3 DNA reads TGCAGTGCTAGAGTAGTGGGACAGGGAGTTGGCTCTGGAAACACCATATATTTT.

This rearrangement joins TRBV5-1 to TRBJ1-1, with D possibly being TRBD1 (5 bases). The V and J ends lost 3 bases and 5 bases respectively, with 14 bases between them. Germline lookup yields CDR1 SGHRS and CDR2 YFSETQ. This CDR3 has 14 amino acids. DNA for the CDR3: TGCGCCAGCAGCTGGCAGGGTGGAGGGACTGAAGCTTTCTTT. This codes for CASSWQGGGTEAFF.

This clonotype came up a few times. The rearrangement uses TRBV29-1 and TRBJ2-3; 12 bases match TRBD2. Trimming cost V 4 bases and J 4 bases; bases outside gene matches: 3. CDR1 and CDR2 (germline): SQVTM, ANQGSEA. The CDR3 length is 14 residues. CDR3 sequence reads: CSVGLAGVADTQYF. DNA for the CDR3: TGCAGCGTTGGACTAGCGGGAGTCGCAGATACGCAGTATTTT.

This chain links TRBV6-1 with TRBJ2-6, with TRBD1 matching over 9 bases. The CDR3 totals 17 residues. The germline V gene encodes CDR1 MNHNS and CDR2 SASEGT. The V segment lost 4 bases and the J segment 2 bases; nucleotides outside the gene matches: 6. In DNA, the CDR3 is TGTGCCAGCAGTGGCTGGGGACAGGGAGCTGGGGCCAACGTCCTGACTTTC. Encoded protein: CASSGWGQGAGANVLTF.